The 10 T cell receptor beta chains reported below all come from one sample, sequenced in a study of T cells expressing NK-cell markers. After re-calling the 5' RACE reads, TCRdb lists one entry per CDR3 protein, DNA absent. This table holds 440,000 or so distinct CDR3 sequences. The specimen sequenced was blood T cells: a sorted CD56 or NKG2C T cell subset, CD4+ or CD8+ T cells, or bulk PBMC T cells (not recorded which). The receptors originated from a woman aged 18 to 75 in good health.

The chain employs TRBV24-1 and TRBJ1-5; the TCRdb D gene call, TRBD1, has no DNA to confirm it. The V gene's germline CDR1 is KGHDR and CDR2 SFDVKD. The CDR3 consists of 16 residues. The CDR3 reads CATSEGPGSGDQPQHF.

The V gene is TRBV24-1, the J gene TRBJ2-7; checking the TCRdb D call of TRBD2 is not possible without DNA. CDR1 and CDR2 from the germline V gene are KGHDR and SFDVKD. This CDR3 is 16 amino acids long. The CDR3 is CATSDAGLAGVSEQYF.

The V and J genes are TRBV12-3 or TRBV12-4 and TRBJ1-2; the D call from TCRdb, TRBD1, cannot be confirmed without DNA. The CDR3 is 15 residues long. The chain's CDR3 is CASSPEQGAWDGYTF.

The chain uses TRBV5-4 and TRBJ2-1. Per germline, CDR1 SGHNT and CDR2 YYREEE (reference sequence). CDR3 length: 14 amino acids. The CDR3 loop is CASSLANRHDEQFF. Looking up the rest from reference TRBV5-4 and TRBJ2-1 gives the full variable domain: ETGVTQSPTHLIKTRGQQVTLRCSSQSGHNTVSWYQQALGQGPQFIFQYYREEENGRGNFPPRFSGLQFPNYSSELNVNALELDDSALYLCASSLANRHDEQFFGPGTRLTVL.

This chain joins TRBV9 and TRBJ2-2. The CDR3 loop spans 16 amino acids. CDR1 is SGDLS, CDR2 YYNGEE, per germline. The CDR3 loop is CASSVGEYYLSGELFF. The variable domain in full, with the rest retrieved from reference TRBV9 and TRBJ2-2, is DSGVTQTPKHLITATGQRVTLRCSPRSGDLSVYWYQQSLDQGLQFLIQYYNGEERAKGNILERFSAQQFPDLHSELNLSSLELGDSALYFCASSVGEYYLSGELFFGEGSRLTVL.

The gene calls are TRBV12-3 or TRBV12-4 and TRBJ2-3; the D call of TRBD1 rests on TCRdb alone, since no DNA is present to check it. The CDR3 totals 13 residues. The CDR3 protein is CAIIGQGSDTQYF.

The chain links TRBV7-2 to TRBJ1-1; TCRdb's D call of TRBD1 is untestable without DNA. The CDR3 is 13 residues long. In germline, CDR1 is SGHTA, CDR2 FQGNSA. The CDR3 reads CASSFNRGTSAFF.

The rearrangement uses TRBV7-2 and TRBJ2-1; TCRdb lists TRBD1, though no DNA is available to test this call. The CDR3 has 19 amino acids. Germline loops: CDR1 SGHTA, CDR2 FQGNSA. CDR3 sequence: CASSLAGTPGVGSYNEQFF.

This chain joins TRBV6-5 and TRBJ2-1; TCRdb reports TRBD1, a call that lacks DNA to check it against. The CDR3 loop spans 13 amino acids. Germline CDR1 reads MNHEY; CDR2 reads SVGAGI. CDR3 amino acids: CASSFGGNNEQFF.

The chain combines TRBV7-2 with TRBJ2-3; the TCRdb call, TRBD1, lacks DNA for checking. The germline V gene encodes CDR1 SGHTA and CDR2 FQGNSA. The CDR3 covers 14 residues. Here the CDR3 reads CASSLEQGTDTQYF.